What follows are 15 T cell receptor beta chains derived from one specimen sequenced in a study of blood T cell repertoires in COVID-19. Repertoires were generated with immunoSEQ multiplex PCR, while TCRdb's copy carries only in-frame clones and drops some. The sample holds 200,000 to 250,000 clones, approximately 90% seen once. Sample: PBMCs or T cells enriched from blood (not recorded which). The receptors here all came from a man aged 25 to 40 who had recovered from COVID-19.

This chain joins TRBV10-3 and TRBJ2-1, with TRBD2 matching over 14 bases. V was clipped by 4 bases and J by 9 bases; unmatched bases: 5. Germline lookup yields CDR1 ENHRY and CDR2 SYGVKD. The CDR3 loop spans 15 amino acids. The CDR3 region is CAISARLAGGSEQFF. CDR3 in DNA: TGTGCCATCAGTGCTCGACTAGCGGGAGGGAGTGAGCAGTTCTTC.

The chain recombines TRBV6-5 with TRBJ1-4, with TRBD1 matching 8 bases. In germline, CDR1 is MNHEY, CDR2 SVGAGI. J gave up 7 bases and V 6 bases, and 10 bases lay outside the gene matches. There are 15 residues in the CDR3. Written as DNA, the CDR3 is TGTGCCAGCAGCGAGTCGAGGACAGGGTCTGAAAAACTGTTTTTT. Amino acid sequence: CASSESRTGSEKLFF.

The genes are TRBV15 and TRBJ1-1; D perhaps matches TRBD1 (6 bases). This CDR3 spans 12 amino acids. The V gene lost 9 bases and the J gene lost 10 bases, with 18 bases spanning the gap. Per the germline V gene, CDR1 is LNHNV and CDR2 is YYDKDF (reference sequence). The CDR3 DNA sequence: TGTGCCACGTTGGGCCGACAGGAGCGAGCTTTCTTT. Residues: CATLGRQERAFF.

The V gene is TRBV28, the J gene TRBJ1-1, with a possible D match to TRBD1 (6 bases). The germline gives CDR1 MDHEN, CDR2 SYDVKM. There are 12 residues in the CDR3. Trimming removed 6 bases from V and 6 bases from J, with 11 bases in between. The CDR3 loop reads CASRTGMPEAFF. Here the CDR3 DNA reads TGTGCCAGCAGAACAGGGATGCCTGAAGCTTTCTTT.

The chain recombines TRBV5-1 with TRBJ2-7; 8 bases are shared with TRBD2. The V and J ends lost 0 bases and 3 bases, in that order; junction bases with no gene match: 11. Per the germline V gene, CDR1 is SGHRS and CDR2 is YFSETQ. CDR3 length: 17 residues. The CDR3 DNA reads TGCGCCAGCAGCTTGGCCCCACCCGGGACTAGTAACTACGAGCAGTACTTC. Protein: CASSLAPPGTSNYEQYF.

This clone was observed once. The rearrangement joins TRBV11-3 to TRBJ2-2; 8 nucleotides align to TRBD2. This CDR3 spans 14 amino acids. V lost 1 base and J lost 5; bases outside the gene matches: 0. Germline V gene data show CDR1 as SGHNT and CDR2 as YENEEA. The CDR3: CASSLGGRTGELFF. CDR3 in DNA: TGTGCCAGCAGCTTAGGCGGGAGGACCGGGGAGCTGTTTTTT. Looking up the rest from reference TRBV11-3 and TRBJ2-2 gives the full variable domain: EAGVVQSPRYKIIEKKQPVAFWCNPISGHNTLYWYLQNLGQGPELLIRYENEEAVDDSQLPKDRFSAERLKGVDSTLKIQPAELGDSAVYLCASSLGGRTGELFFGEGSRLTVL.

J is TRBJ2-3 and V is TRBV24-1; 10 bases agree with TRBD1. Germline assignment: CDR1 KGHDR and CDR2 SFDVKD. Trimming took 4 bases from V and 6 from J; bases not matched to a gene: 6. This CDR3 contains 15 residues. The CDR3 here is CATSETGTGVDTQYF. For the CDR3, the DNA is TGTGCCACCAGTGAGACCGGGACAGGGGTGGATACGCAGTATTTT.

The CDR3 reads CASSIGTWGNEQFF. In DNA, the CDR3 is TGTGCCAGCAGCATAGGGACATGGGGCAATGAGCAGTTCTTC. This rearrangement joins TRBV5-6 to TRBJ2-1, with D perhaps TRBD1 (6 bases). The CDR3 runs 14 residues. Germline-derived CDR1 and CDR2 are SGHDT and YYEEEE. V dropped 4 bases and J dropped 6 bases, with 14 bases sitting between them.

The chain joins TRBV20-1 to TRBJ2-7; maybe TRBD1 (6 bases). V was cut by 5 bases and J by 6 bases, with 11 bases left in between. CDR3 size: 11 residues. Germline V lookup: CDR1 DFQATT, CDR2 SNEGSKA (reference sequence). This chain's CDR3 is CSADGQSEQYF. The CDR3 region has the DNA TGCAGTGCTGACGGACAGTCCGAGCAGTACTTC.

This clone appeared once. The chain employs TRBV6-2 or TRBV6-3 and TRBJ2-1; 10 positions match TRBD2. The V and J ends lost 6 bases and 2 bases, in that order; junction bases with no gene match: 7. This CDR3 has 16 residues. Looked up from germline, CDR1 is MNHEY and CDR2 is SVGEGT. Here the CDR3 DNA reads TGTGCCAGCAGCCCTAGCGGGAGTTACCCCTACAATGAGCAGTTCTTC. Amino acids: CASSPSGSYPYNEQFF.

The CDR3 is CASSVGSGGAAETQYF. The CDR3, as DNA: TGTGCCAGCAGCGTAGGCAGCGGGGGGGCCGCAGAGACCCAGTACTTC. V and J are TRBV9 and TRBJ2-5; 10 nucleotides match TRBD2. This CDR3 is 16 amino acids long. Germline V gives CDR1 SGDLS, CDR2 YYNGEE. The trim removed 0 bases at V and 4 bases at J, leaving 6 bases unmatched.

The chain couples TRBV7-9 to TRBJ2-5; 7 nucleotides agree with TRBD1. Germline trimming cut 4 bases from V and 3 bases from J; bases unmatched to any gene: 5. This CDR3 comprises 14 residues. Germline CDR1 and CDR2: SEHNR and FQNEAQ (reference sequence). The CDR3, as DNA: TGTGCCAGCAGCTCAACACAGGGGAAAGAGACCCAGTACTTC. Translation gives CASSSTQGKETQYF. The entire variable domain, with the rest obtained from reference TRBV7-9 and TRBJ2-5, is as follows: DTGVSQNPRHKITKRGQNVTFRCDPISEHNRLYWYRQTLGQGPEFLTYFQNEAQLEKSRLLSDRFSAERPKGSFSTLEIQRTEQGDSAMYLCASSSTQGKETQYFGPGTRLLVL.

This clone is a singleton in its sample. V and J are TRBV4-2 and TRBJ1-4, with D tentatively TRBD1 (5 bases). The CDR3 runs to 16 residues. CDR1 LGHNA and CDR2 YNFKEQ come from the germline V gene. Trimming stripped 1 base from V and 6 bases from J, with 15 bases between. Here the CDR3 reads CASSQGTGTRDEKLFF. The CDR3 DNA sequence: TGTGCCAGCAGCCAAGGAACCGGGACTCGAGATGAAAAACTGTTTTTT.

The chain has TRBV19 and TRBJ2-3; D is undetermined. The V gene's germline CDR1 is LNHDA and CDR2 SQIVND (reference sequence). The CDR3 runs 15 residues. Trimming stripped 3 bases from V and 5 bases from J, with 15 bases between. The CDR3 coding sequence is TGTGCCAGTAGTATCATCACCGGAACGGGAGATACGCAGTATTTT. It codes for CASSIITGTGDTQYF.

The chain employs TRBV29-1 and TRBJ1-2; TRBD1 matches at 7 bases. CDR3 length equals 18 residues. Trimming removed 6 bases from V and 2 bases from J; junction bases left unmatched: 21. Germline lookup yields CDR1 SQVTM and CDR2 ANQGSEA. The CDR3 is CSVPEGFPGQTINYGYTF. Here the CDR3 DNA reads TGCAGCGTCCCCGAGGGTTTTCCGGGACAGACTATCAACTATGGCTACACCTTC.